Below are 9 T cell receptor beta chains sequenced from a single sample in a study of neurological immune-mediated disorders. TCRdb re-called the 5' RACE reads through MiXCR, storing one row per CDR3 protein. The sample has just under 40,000 distinct CDR3 sequences, around 7.2% seen once. The material sequenced was CD4+ T cells from blood. Receptors were obtained from a man in his fifties in good health.

This clonotype was seen many times. V and J are TRBV5-1 and TRBJ2-1; D uncertain. Germline assignment: CDR1 SGHRS and CDR2 YFSETQ. The CDR3 is 14 amino acids. Deletions cut 2 bases from V and 8 bases from J, with 14 bases between. The CDR3 DNA reads as TGCGCCAGCAGCTTCCGAGACATGCAGGATGAGCAGTTCTTC. As protein: CASSFRDMQDEQFF.

This clonotype was detected many times. The gene calls are TRBV27 and TRBJ1-5; 11 bases align to TRBD1. Trimming cost V 5 bases and J 2 bases; bases outside gene matches: 8. The CDR3 is 17 residues long. Looked up from germline, CDR1 is MNHEY and CDR2 is SMNVEV (reference sequence). The CDR3 loop reads CASSPKDRGLRNQPQHF. CDR3 DNA sequence: TGTGCCAGCAGTCCAAAGGACAGGGGGCTTCGCAATCAGCCCCAGCATTTT.

This clonotype was seen many times. The J gene is TRBJ2-1, the V gene TRBV5-1, with 11 bases identical to TRBD2. Losses at the gene ends were 1 base for V and 4 bases for J; bases not matched to a gene: 7. Germline CDR1 SGHRS, CDR2 YFSETQ. The CDR3 consists of 17 residues. The CDR3 loop reads CASSLSSGRSVYNEQFF. CDR3 coding DNA: TGCGCCAGCAGCTTGTCTAGCGGGAGGTCGGTTTACAATGAGCAGTTCTTC.

The sample holds many counts of this clonotype. This rearrangement joins TRBV3-1 to TRBJ2-1; D may be TRBD2 (5 bases). CDR1 is LGHDT, CDR2 YNNKEL, per germline (reference sequence). V gave up 4 bases and J gave up 9 bases, with 16 bases separating them. The CDR3 covers 14 residues. In DNA, the CDR3 is TGTGCCAGCAGCCCCCGGGGTAGCGCCTCTGAGCAGTTCTTC. It encodes CASSPRGSASEQFF.

Many counts were recorded for this clonotype. The chain couples TRBV20-1 to TRBJ2-3; D unclear. V lost 0 bases and J 4 bases, leaving 8 bases between the germline ends. The CDR3 has 13 amino acids. CDR1 DFQATT and CDR2 SNEGSKA come from the germline V gene (reference sequence). The CDR3 DNA reads TGCAGTGCTAGAGAAAACGCCGCAGATACGCAGTATTTT. Translation gives CSARENAADTQYF.

This clonotype was observed many times. This sequence joins TRBV5-1 and TRBJ2-1; tentatively, D is TRBD2 (5 bases). CDR1 SGHRS and CDR2 YFSETQ come from the germline V gene. V lost 2 bases to trimming and J lost 1 base, with 7 bases between them. CDR3 length: 14 amino acids. The CDR3 coding sequence is TGCGCCAGCAGCTTTGGGGAGTCCTACAATGAGCAGTTCTTC. It encodes CASSFGESYNEQFF.

There are many counts of this clonotype. CDR3 sequence (DNA): TGTGCCAGCAGCCGAGGGGCTAGCGGGAGGGCCGTGGAGACCCAGTACTTC. Its translation is CASSRGASGRAVETQYF. The chain links TRBV7-2 to TRBJ2-5; 12 bases are shared with TRBD2. V shed 5 bases, J shed 5 bases, and the junction held 12 bases outside the gene matches. The CDR3 has 17 residues. The germline CDR1 and CDR2 sequences are SGHTA and FQGNSA.

The table lists this clonotype with many counts. The genes are TRBV5-1 and TRBJ1-3; D call uncertain. The CDR3 has 15 residues. CDR1 is SGHRS, CDR2 YFSETQ, per germline. V lost 0 bases, J lost 2 bases, and 9 bases lay in between. The chain's CDR3 is CASSLVGSPGNTIYF. CDR3 DNA sequence: TGCGCCAGCAGCTTGGTGGGTTCGCCTGGAAACACCATATATTTT.

This clonotype occurred many times. CDR3 in amino acids: CSVRAPLGPNEKLFF. The CDR3 DNA is TGCAGTGTTCGGGCCCCCTTGGGGCCTAATGAAAAACTGTTTTTT. This chain connects TRBV20-1 to TRBJ1-4, with a weak D call TRBD1 (5 bases). The CDR3 loop spans 15 amino acids. CDR1 DFQATT and CDR2 SNEGSKA come from the germline V gene (reference sequence). V gave up 7 bases and J gave up 3 bases, with 18 bases separating them.